The rows below give T cell receptor beta chains drawn from one sample of a study of T cells after yellow fever vaccination. TCRdb called the 5' RACE reads again in MiXCR, with one record for every CDR3 protein. Altogether approximately 300,000 distinct CDR3 sequences are present, around 10% being singletons, with the ten largest covering around 3.2%. The specimen comprised CD4+ T cells sorted from PBMCs, sampled 45 days after the yellow fever booster vaccination. The origin of the receptors is a man aged 18 to 35 who received the YFV17D yellow fever vaccine. CDR3s include the opening cysteine and the closing phenylalanine or tryptophan. Fields, in order: V gene, CDR3 protein.

TRBV6-1,CASSEGDSQFSDEKLFF
TRBV7-3,CASSSYTGASTDTQYF
TRBV2,CASIPTVSSGNTIYF
TRBV20-1,CSATLTGGSYEQYF
TRBV6-6,CASSQAGAYNEQFF
TRBV28,CASRSGGAQETQYF
TRBV5-4,CASSLAPGGDTQYF
TRBV10-3,CAITQGLNHNSPLHF
TRBV6-4,CASSGGSNSNQPQHF
TRBV20-1,CSARRQAAREKLFF
TRBV3-1,CASSMGLTDTQYF
TRBV12-3/TRBV12-4,CASSAPSGGLHNEQFF
TRBV20-1,CSVIRGADQPQHF
TRBV5-1,CASSSGYNEQFF
TRBV29-1,CSVEADLAYEQFF
TRBV9,CASSVGTSGGPETQYF
TRBV2,CASSPNAGNYEQYF
TRBV6-2/TRBV6-3,CASSYGGNSYEQYF
TRBV7-9,CASSPAVSLNTEAFF
TRBV15,CATSRDSRGGSNIQYF
TRBV7-9,CASSLKGLATNEQFF
TRBV7-2,CASSLGGQATGELFF
TRBV7-9,CASSTDRRNIQYF
TRBV5-1,CASSLGLAGAETQYF
TRBV7-9,CASSSRGSLVTEAFF
TRBV3-1,CASSRTDGNSPLHF
TRBV6-1,CASSESHGGLAPQHF
TRBV18,CASSPGAGNEQFF
TRBV5-1,CASSFGQGESPLHF
TRBV5-1,CASSLRGVTNEKLFF
TRBV4-1,CASSQRQVSPTGSYGYTF
TRBV6-2/TRBV6-3,CASSYLSPLGLTDTQYF
TRBV4-2,CASSRRPERLGGTQYF
TRBV6-4,CAGRGGDEKLFF
TRBV28,CASRRDPNYGYTF
TRBV7-3,CASSPGLADQETQYF
TRBV7-9,CASSLAGNKNIQYF
TRBV2,CASSVEQGMDQPQHF
TRBV2,CAGDTPLNTEAFF
TRBV27,CASSSTGGRGSYEQYF
TRBV7-9,CASSFGRGISYNSPLHF
TRBV24-1,CATSGSGEQPQHF
TRBV12-3/TRBV12-4,CASSLLLGGTQYF
TRBV11-2,CASTTNWGMAKPYTF
TRBV5-5,CASSAGRSDSPLHF
TRBV12-3/TRBV12-4,CASSLGRGGQPQHF
TRBV28,CAGGRAPNYGYTF
TRBV7-6,CASSLRPVPDTQYF
TRBV6-1,CASSLDPGEAWETQYF
TRBV27,CASRGWDRTQETQYF
TRBV12-3/TRBV12-4,CASSLYSTEAFF
TRBV6-2/TRBV6-3,CASSPGQYVTETQYF